This TCR beta chain was recorded in a study of blood T cell repertoires in COVID-19. For the study at large: The United States, Italy and Spain provided the acute and convalescent COVID-19 samples. T cells, B-cell-depleted T cells, or PBMCs supplied cDNA or gDNA.

Per the authors' pipeline: From reference gene primer amplification, estimates of nucleated cell counts were derived. The data were produced by immunoSEQ multiplex PCR, yet TCRdb's version contains in-frame clones alone and is incomplete. The V and J calls and clone size are taken from that table; D and trimming were inferred from the DNA. Of under 150,000 clones in the sample, around three quarters were seen once. From germline, CDR1 is MNHEY and CDR2 SVGAGI. The CDR3 is 12 amino acids. This clone turned up a few times. One end of the junction varies from germline; a read error may be responsible. The receptor was isolated from a man aged 50-60 years with active or convalescent COVID-19. The V and J genes are TRBV6-5 and TRBJ1-2; 12 nucleotides align to TRBD1. The specimen was peripheral blood. CDR3 region: CASSYFGTGGTF. CDR3 bases: TGTGCCAGCAGTTACTTTGGGACAGGGGGCACATTC.